This TCR beta chain was recorded in a study of cytomegalovirus exposure and HLA in healthy donors. Germline-derived CDR1 and CDR2 are MGHRA and YSYEKL. CDR3 size: 15 residues. V lost 1 base to trimming and J lost 8 bases, with 14 bases between them. Study-level points and caveats: Per a prior analysis, the majority of TCR beta V segments were productive roughly 87% or roughly 30% of the time. Fewer N-insertions (relative to the roughly 610-donor mean) were reportedly seen in an Asian-associated ancestry cluster in a later analysis. A few chains linked to CMV were shown in vitro to be specific for CMV antigens.

PCR involved 60 Vbeta and 13 Jbeta primers. The data were produced by immunoSEQ multiplex PCR, yet TCRdb's version contains in-frame clones alone and is incomplete. Here the sample spans 90,000 to 120,000 clones, over 60% being singletons. Note on this clone: What it binds is not known.

Sample: PBMCs. This chain connects TRBV4-1 to TRBJ1-4; D perhaps matches TRBD1 (5 bases). This receptor was obtained from a female donor in good health and CMV-seropositive. The CDR3 DNA reads as TGCGCCAGCAGCCAAGCTGCAGGGTTAGGAGAAAAACTGTTTTTT. Translated: CASSQAAGLGEKLFF.